This TCR beta chain was identified during a study of CD8+ T cells in alopecia areata. Study details: Administration of oral tofacitinib to treated patients was at 5 to 10 mg twice daily. Tofacitinib ran for 6 to 18 months before 6 months off drug.

There are 17 residues in the CDR3. The germline gives CDR1 SGHTA, CDR2 FQGNSA. Trimming removed 4 bases from V and 3 bases from J; junction bases left unmatched: 6. Treatment given: oral pan-JAK inhibitor, 5-10 mg twice daily. Peripheral blood and lesional scalp punch biopsies came from alopecia areata patients. Reverse transcription of extracted RNA yielded cDNA, which provided the sequencing template. Assay: immunoSEQ multiplex PCR; the TCRdb copy retains only in-frame clones and omits some. The repertoire holds approximately 4,500 clones, approximately 69% seen once, with about 8% in the top ten. The specimen was skin, collected at week 24, from a patient treated with tofacitinib. This rearrangement joins TRBV7-2 to TRBJ2-1, with 13 bases identical to TRBD2. The sequence derives from a human donor with alopecia areata. The CDR3 is CASSSSRTSGGYNEQFF. The DNA for the CDR3 is TGTGCCAGCAGCTCGAGCCGGACTAGCGGGGGCTACAATGAGCAGTTCTTC.